This TCR beta chain was identified during a study of T cell responses to AZD1222 COVID-19 vaccine. Germline values: CDR1 MNHEY, CDR2 SVGEGT. V was trimmed by 5 bases and J by 0 bases, leaving 20 bases between them. The CDR3 has 17 residues. The method was immunoSEQ multiplex PCR; TCRdb's version includes in-frame clones alone and lacks a portion of them. Among 90,000 to 120,000 clones listed, around 90% were seen once. V and J are TRBV6-2 or TRBV6-3 and TRBJ2-7; D unresolved. This clonotype was obtained from an adult in good health. Specimen: peripheral blood, collected on day 0 of AZD1222 vaccination. CDR3 amino acids: CASSTRLVAGSSYEQYF. CDR3 DNA: TGTGCCAGCAGTACAAGACTTGTGGCTGGAAGCTCCTACGAGCAGTACTTC.